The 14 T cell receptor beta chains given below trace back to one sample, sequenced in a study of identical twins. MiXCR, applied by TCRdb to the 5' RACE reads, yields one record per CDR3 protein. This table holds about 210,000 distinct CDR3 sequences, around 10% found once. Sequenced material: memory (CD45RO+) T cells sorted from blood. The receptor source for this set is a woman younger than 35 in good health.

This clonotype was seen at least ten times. The CDR3, as DNA: TGTGCCAGCAGCTTAGCAGTAGCGGGAGTTATCTACAATGAGCAGTTCTTC. Its translation is CASSLAVAGVIYNEQFF. The chain is built from TRBV7-2 and TRBJ2-1; the match to TRBD2 covers 9 bases. CDR1 and CDR2 (germline): SGHTA, FQGNSA. Losses at the gene ends were 0 bases for V and 3 bases for J; bases not matched to a gene: 6. The CDR3 has 17 residues.

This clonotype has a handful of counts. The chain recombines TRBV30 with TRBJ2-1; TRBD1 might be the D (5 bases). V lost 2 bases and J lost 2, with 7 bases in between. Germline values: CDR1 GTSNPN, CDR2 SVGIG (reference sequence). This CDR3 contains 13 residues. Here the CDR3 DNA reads TGTGCCTGGAGTCAGGGTCCCTACAATGAGCAGTTCTTC. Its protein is CAWSQGPYNEQFF.

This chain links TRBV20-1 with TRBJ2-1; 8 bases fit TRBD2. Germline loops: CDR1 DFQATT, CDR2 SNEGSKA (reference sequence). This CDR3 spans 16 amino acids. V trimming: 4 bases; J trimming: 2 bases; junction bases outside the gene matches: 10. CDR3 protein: CSAKFLLAGAYNEQFF. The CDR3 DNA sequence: TGCAGTGCTAAGTTTCTGCTAGCGGGCGCCTACAATGAGCAGTTCTTC.

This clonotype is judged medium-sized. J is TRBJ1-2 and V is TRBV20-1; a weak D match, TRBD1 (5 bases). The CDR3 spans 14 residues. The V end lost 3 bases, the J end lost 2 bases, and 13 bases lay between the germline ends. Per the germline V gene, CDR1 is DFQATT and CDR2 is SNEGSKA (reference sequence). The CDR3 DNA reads TGCAGTGCTAGTCAGGGACGGATGAACTATGGCTACACCTTC. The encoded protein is CSASQGRMNYGYTF.

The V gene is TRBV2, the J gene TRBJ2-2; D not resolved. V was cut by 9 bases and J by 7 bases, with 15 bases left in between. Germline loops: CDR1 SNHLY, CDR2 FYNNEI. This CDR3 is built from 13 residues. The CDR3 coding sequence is TGTGCCAGTCGAGAGAAGCGTGGCGGGGAGCTGTTTTTT. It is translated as CASREKRGGELFF.

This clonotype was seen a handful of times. CDR3 coding DNA: TGTGCCAGCAGCTTAGGGGCGGGCCCCCCTGAATACGGCTACACCTTC. Encoded protein: CASSLGAGPPEYGYTF. This chain joins TRBV7-8 and TRBJ1-2; D is unresolved. The CDR3 runs to 16 residues. CDR1 and CDR2 (germline): SGHVS, FQNEAQ. V was shortened by 1 base and J by 8 bases, with 20 bases between the two germline ends.

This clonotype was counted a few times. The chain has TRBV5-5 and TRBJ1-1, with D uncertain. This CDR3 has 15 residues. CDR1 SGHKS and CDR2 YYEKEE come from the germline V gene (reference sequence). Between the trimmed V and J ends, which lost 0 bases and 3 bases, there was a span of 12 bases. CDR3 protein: CASSLVQSFHTEAFF. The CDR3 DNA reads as TGTGCCAGCAGCTTGGTTCAGTCGTTTCACACTGAAGCTTTCTTT. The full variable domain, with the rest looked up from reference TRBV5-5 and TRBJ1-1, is DAGVTQSPTHLIKTRGQQVTLRCSPISGHKSVSWYQQVLGQGPQFIFQYYEKEERGRGNFPDRFSARQFPNYSSELNVNALLLGDSALYLCASSLVQSFHTEAFFGQGTRLTVV.

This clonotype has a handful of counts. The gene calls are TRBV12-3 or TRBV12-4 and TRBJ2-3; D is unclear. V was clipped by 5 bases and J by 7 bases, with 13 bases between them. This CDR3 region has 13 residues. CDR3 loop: CASSPLHWNTQYF. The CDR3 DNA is TGTGCCAGCAGTCCCCTCCACTGGAATACGCAGTATTTT.

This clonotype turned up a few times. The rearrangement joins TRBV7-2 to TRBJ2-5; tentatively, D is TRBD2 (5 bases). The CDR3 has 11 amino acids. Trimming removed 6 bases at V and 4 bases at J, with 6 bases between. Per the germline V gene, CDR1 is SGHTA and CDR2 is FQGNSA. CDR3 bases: TGTGCCAGCAGGCGGGTAGAGACCCAGTACTTC. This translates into CASRRVETQYF.

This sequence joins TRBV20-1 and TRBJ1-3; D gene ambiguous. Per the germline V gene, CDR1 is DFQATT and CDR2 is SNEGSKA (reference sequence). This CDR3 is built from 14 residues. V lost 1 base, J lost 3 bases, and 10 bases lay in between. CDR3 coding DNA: TGCAGTGCTAGAGTTTCGAATGGTGGAAACACCATATATTTT. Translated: CSARVSNGGNTIYF.

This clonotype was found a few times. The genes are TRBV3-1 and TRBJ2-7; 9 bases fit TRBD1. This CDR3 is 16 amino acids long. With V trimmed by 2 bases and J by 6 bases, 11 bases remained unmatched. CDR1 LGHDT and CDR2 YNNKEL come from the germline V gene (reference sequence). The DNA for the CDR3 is TGTGCCAGCAGCCAAACCGCGGGACAGGGAGTTGGCGAGCAGTACTTC. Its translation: CASSQTAGQGVGEQYF.

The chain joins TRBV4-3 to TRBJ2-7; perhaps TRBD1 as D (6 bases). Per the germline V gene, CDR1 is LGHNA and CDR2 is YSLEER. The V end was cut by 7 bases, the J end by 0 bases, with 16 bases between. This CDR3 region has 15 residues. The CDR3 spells CASTLDRSPSYEQYF. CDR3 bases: TGCGCCAGCACCCTAGACAGGTCCCCCTCCTACGAGCAGTACTTC.

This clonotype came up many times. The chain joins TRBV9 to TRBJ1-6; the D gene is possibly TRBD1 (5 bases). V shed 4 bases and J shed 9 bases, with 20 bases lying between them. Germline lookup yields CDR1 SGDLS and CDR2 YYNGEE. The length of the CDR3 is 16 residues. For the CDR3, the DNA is TGTGCCAGCAGCTCAAGGGACGGGCGGCAGAGTTCACCCCTCCACTTT. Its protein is CASSSRDGRQSSPLHF. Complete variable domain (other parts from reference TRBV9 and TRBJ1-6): DSGVTQTPKHLITATGQRVTLRCSPRSGDLSVYWYQQSLDQGLQFLIQYYNGEERAKGNILERFSAQQFPDLHSELNLSSLELGDSALYFCASSSRDGRQSSPLHFGNGTRLTVT.

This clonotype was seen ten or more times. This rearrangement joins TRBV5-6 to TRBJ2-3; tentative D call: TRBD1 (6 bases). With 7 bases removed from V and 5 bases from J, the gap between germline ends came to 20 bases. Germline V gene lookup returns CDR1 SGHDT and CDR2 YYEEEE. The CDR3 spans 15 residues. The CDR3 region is CASALGTPLGDTQYF. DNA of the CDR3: TGTGCCAGCGCCCTCGGGACACCCTTAGGAGATACGCAGTATTTT.